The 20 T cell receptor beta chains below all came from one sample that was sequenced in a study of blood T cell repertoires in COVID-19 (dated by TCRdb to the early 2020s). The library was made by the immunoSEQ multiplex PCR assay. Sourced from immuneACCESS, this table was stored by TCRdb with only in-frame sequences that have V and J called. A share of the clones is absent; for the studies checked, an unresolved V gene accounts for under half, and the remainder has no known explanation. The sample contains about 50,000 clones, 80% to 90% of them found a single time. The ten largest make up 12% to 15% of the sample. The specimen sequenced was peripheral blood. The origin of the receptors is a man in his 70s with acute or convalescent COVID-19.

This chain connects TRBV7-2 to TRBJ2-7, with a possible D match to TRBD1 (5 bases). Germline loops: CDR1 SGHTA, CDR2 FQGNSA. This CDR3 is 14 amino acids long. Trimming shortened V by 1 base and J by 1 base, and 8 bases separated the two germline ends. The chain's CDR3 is CASSLGYRSYEQYF. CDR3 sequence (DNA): TGTGCCAGCAGCTTAGGGTACAGGTCCTACGAGCAGTACTTC.

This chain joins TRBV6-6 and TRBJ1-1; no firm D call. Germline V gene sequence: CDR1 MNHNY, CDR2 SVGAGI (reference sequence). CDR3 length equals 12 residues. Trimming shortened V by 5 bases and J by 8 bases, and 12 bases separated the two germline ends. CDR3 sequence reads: CASSQRRLEAFF. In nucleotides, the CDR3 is TGTGCCAGCAGTCAGAGGAGGTTAGAAGCTTTCTTT.

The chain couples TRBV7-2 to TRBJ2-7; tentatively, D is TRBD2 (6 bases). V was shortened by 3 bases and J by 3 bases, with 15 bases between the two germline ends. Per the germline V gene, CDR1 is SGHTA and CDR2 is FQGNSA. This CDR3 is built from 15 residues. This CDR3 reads CASSFQSGPNYEQYV. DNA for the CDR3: TGTGCCAGCAGCTTTCAGAGCGGGCCAAACTACGAGCAGTACGTC.

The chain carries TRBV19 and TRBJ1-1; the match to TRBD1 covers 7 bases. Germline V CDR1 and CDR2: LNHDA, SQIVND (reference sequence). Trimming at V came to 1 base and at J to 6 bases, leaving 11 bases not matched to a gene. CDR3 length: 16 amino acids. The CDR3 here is CASSIGGGVSFAEAFF. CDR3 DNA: TGTGCCAGTAGTATAGGAGGGGGCGTATCTTTCGCTGAAGCTTTCTTT.

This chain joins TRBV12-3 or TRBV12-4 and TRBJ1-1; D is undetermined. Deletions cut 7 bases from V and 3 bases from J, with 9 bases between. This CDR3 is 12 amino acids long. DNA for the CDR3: TGTGCCAGCATTTTTCAGGACACTGAAGCTTTCTTT. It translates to CASIFQDTEAFF.

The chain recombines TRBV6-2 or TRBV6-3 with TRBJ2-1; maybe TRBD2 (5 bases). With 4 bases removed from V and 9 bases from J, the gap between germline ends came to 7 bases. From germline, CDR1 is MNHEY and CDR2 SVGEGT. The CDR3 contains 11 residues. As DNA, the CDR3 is TGTGCCAGCAGTTCTGCGGGTGAGCAGTTCTTC. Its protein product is CASSSAGEQFF.

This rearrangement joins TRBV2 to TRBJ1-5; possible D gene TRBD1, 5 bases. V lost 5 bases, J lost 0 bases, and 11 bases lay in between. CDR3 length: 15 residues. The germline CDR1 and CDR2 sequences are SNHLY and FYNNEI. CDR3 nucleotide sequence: TGTGCCAGCAGTATATCAGGGAATAGCAATCAGCCCCAGCATTTT. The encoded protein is CASSISGNSNQPQHF. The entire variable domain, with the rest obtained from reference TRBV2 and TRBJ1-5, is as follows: EPEVTQTPSHQVTQMGQEVILRCVPISNHLYFYWYRQILGQKVEFLVSFYNNEISEKSEIFDDQFSVERPDGSNFTLKIRSTKLEDSAMYFCASSISGNSNQPQHFGDGTRLSIL.

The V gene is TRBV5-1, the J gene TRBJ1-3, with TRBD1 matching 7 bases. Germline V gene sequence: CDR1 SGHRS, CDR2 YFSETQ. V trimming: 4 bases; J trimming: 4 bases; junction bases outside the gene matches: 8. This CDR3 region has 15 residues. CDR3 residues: CASSQTGTRGNTIYF. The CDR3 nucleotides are TGCGCCAGCAGCCAGACAGGGACAAGAGGAAACACCATATATTTT. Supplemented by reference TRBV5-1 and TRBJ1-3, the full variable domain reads KAGVTQTPRYLIKTRGQQVTLSCSPISGHRSVSWYQQTPGQGLQFLFEYFSETQRNKGNFPGRFSGRQFSNSRSEMNVSTLELGDSALYLCASSQTGTRGNTIYFGEGSWLTVV.

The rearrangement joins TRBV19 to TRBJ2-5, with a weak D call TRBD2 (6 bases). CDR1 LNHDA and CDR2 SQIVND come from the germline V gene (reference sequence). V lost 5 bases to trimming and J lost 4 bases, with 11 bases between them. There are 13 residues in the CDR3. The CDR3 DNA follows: TGTGCCAGTAGTGGGAGAGCGGGAGAGACCCAGTACTTC. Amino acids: CASSGRAGETQYF.

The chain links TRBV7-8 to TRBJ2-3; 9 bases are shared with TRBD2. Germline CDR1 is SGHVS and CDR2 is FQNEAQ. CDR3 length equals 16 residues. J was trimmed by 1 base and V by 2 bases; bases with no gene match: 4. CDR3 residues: CASSLRVAGGTDTQYF. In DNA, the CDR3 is TGTGCCAGCAGCTTAAGGGTAGCGGGGGGCACAGATACGCAGTATTTT.

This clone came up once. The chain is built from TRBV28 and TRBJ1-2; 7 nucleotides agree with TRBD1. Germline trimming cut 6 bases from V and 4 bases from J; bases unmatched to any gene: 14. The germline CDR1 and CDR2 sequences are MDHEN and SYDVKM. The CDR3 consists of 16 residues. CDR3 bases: TGTGCCAGCAGCGCCAACCTGGGACAGACTTTCTATGGCTACACCTTC. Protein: CASSANLGQTFYGYTF.

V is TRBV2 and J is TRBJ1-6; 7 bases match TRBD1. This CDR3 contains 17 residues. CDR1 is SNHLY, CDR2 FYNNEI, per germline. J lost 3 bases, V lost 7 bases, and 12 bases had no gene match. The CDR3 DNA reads TGTGCCAGCACAGCGTTTGACAGGGCTGACTATAATTCACCCCTCCACTTT. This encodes CASTAFDRADYNSPLHF.

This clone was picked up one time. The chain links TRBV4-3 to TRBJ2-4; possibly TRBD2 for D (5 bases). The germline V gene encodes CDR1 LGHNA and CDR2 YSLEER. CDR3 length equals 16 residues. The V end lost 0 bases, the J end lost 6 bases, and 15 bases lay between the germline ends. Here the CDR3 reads CASSQDHGPRGNIQYF. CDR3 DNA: TGCGCCAGCAGCCAAGATCACGGACCCCGGGGAAACATTCAGTACTTC.

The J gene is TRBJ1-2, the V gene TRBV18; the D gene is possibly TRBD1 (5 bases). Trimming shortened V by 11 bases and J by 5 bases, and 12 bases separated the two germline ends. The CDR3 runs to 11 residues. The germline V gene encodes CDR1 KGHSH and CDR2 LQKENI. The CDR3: CAVRGGYGYTF. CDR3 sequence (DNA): TGTGCCGTCCGGGGGGGATATGGCTACACCTTC.

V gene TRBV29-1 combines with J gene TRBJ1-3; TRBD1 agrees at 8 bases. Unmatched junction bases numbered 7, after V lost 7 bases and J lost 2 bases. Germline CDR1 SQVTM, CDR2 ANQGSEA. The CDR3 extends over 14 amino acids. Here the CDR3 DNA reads TGCAGCGGGACCGACAGGGGAACTGGAAACACCATATATTTT. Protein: CSGTDRGTGNTIYF.

In DNA, the CDR3 is TGTGCCAGCAGCTTAGCGCTAGGACACCTGAACACTGAAGCTTTCTTT. Amino acids: CASSLALGHLNTEAFF. The chain joins TRBV7-9 to TRBJ1-1, with TRBD1 as a possible D gene (5 bases). Germline loops: CDR1 SEHNR, CDR2 FQNEAQ (reference sequence). This CDR3 comprises 16 residues. Trimming pared 0 bases from V and 0 bases from J, leaving 11 bases between.

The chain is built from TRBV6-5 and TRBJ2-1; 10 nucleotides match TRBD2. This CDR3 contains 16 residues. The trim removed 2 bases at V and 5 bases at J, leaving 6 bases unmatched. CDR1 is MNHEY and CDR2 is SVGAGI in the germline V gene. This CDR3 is CASSYIAGGFNNEQFF. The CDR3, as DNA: TGTGCCAGCAGTTACATAGCGGGAGGTTTCAACAATGAGCAGTTCTTC.

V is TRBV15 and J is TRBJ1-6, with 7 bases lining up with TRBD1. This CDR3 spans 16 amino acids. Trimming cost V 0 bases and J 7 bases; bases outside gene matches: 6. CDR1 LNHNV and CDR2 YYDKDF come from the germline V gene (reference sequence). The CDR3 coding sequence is TGTGCCACCAGCAGAGATGGCGTGACAGGGAATTCACCCCTCCACTTT. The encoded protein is CATSRDGVTGNSPLHF.

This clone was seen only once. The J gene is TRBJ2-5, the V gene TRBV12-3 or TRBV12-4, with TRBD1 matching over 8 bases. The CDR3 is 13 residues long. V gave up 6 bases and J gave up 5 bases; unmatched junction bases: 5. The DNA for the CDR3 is TGTGCCAGCAGGACAGGGGTGAGGGAGACCCAGTACTTC. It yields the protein CASRTGVRETQYF.

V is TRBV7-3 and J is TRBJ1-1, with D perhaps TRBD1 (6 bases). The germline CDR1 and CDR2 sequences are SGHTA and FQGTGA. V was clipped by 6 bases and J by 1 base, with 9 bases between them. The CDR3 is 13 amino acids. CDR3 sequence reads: CASRETGNTEAFF. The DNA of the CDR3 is TGTGCCAGCAGAGAGACAGGGAACACTGAAGCTTTCTTT.